These 23 T cell receptor beta chains originate from one sample sequenced in a study of early T cells in non-severe SARS-CoV-2 infection. TCRdb re-called the 5' RACE reads with MiXCR, one entry per CDR3 protein. The sample has 100,000 to 120,000 distinct CDR3 sequences; roughly 12% are singletons. The sample here was whole blood, taken at baseline. The receptors shown here come from an adult who was a healthcare worker with PCR-confirmed SARS-CoV-2 infection or an uninfected control (not recorded which).

This clonotype was seen a handful of times. The V call is TRBV6-5, the J call TRBJ2-7; 7 bases map to TRBD1. The CDR3 extends over 14 amino acids. Per the germline V gene, CDR1 is MNHEY and CDR2 is SVGAGI. V shed 5 bases and J 4 bases; nucleotides not matched to a gene: 8. The CDR3 region has the DNA TGTGCCAGCAGTAGTTACAGGGGATCGTACGAGCAGTACTTC. Translated: CASSSYRGSYEQYF.

This rearrangement joins TRBV11-1 to TRBJ2-3; D gene unclear. The CDR3 covers 15 residues. The V gene lost 5 bases and the J gene lost 3 bases, with 15 bases spanning the gap. Germline V gene sequence: CDR1 SGHAT, CDR2 FQDESV (reference sequence). The CDR3 loop is CASSLQSARTDTQYF. CDR3 nucleotides: TGTGCCAGCAGCCTCCAGAGCGCCCGAACAGATACGCAGTATTTT.

In its sample, this clonotype was seen a few times. This chain links TRBV29-1 with TRBJ2-4; possibly TRBD1 or TRBD2 for D (5 bases each). Trimming shortened V by 4 bases and J by 8 bases, and 18 bases separated the two germline ends. The CDR3 covers 14 residues. Per germline, CDR1 SQVTM and CDR2 ANQGSEA. CDR3 in amino acids: CSVVKPGSGDIQYF. CDR3 sequence (DNA): TGCAGCGTTGTTAAGCCAGGGAGTGGGGACATTCAGTACTTC. The full variable domain, in which reference TRBV29-1 and TRBJ2-4 provide the parts outside the CDR3, is SAVISQKPSRDICQRGTSLTIQCQVDSQVTMMFWYRQQPGQSLTLIATANQGSEATYESGFVIDKFPISRPNLTFSTLTVSNMSPEDSSIYLCSVVKPGSGDIQYFGAGTRLSVL.

There are many counts of this clonotype. The chain is built from TRBV20-1 and TRBJ2-7, with D possibly matching TRBD1 (5 bases). The CDR3 is made up of 12 amino acids. CDR1 DFQATT and CDR2 SNEGSKA come from the germline V gene (reference sequence). Trimming shortened V by 3 bases and J by 5 bases, and 11 bases separated the two germline ends. DNA for the CDR3: TGCAGTGCTAGTTGGCAGGGCAACGAGCAGTACTTC. Protein sequence: CSASWQGNEQYF.

This clonotype was picked up a small number of times. The V call is TRBV11-2, the J call TRBJ2-1, with 12 bases that match TRBD2. Per the germline V gene, CDR1 is SGHAT and CDR2 is FQNNGV. The CDR3 loop spans 16 amino acids. With V trimmed by 6 bases and J by 7 bases, 10 bases remained unmatched. The CDR3 region is CASSHALAGGLNEQFF. The DNA for the CDR3 is TGTGCCAGCAGTCACGCTCTAGCGGGAGGGCTAAATGAGCAGTTCTTC.

In this sample, this clonotype turned up many times. V and J are TRBV20-1 and TRBJ1-4; 8 bases agree with TRBD1. Per germline, CDR1 DFQATT and CDR2 SNEGSKA (reference sequence). The CDR3 is 13 residues long. V lost 6 bases and J lost 7; bases outside the gene matches: 7. The CDR3 DNA sequence: TGCAGTGCCAGGGACAGGAAAATTGAAAAACTGTTTTTT. It specifies CSARDRKIEKLFF.

The chain has TRBV7-9 and TRBJ2-1, with 10 bases aligning to TRBD2. The germline V gene encodes CDR1 SEHNR and CDR2 FQNEAQ (reference sequence). V gave up 7 bases and J gave up 4 bases; unmatched junction bases: 4. The CDR3 sequence is 14 residues long. DNA of the CDR3: TGTGCCAGCACCCTACTAGCGGGGTACAATGAGCAGTTCTTC. It specifies CASTLLAGYNEQFF.

The chain couples TRBV30 to TRBJ2-1, with 8 bases aligning to TRBD2. This CDR3 contains 13 residues. CDR1 and CDR2 (germline): GTSNPN, SVGIG (reference sequence). After removal of 4 bases from V and 7 bases from J, the junction contained 6 bases not matched to a gene. Written as DNA, the CDR3 is TGTGCCTGGACGGTGCGGGGGGCGAATGAGCAGTTCTTC. Amino acids: CAWTVRGANEQFF.

This clonotype was detected a few times. This chain's CDR3 is CSVEFGLTGQYF. CDR3 DNA: TGCAGCGTTGAATTCGGCTTAACAGGGCAGTACTTC. The chain has TRBV29-1 and TRBJ2-7, with D possibly matching TRBD1 (5 bases). The CDR3 has 12 amino acids. CDR1 is SQVTM and CDR2 is ANQGSEA in the germline V gene. The germline V and J ends were trimmed by 2 bases and 9 bases, with 14 bases remaining between them.

In its sample, this clonotype was seen a few times. This chain joins TRBV12-3 or TRBV12-4 and TRBJ2-1; tentatively, D is TRBD1 (6 bases). With 6 bases removed from V and 5 bases from J, the gap between germline ends came to 14 bases. This CDR3 contains 14 residues. The CDR3 here is CASSITGSNNEQFF. The CDR3 nucleotides read TGTGCCAGCAGCATCACAGGGTCCAACAATGAGCAGTTCTTC.

This clonotype was counted only a few times. The chain carries TRBV7-9 and TRBJ2-5; 10 bases align to TRBD2. The length of the CDR3 is 18 residues. With V trimmed by 2 bases and J by 6 bases, 15 bases remained unmatched. The germline V gene encodes CDR1 SEHNR and CDR2 FQNEAQ (reference sequence). CDR3 nucleotides: TGTGCCAGCAGCTTATCCCCTACTAGCGGGGAGTTGGACAAGACCCAGTACTTC. This sequence encodes CASSLSPTSGELDKTQYF. Complete variable domain (other parts from reference TRBV7-9 and TRBJ2-5): DTGVSQNPRHKITKRGQNVTFRCDPISEHNRLYWYRQTLGQGPEFLTYFQNEAQLEKSRLLSDRFSAERPKGSFSTLEIQRTEQGDSAMYLCASSLSPTSGELDKTQYFGPGTRLLVL.

There are many counts of this clonotype. The CDR3 sequence is CASSHLGEQYF. CDR3 coding DNA: TGTGCCAGCAGCCACCTGGGCGAGCAGTACTTC. The chain combines TRBV6-6 with TRBJ2-7; no reliable D call. Trimming cost V 6 bases and J 6 bases, with 9 bases left between them. The germline V gene encodes CDR1 MNHNY and CDR2 SVGAGI (reference sequence). The CDR3 runs to 11 residues.

The table lists this clonotype with a few counts. The chain has TRBV24-1 and TRBJ2-2; the match to TRBD2 covers 9 bases. V lost 4 bases and J lost 2; bases outside the gene matches: 7. The germline V gene encodes CDR1 KGHDR and CDR2 SFDVKD. The CDR3 is 17 residues long. CDR3 sequence: CATSDTTSGPNTGELFF. CDR3 in DNA: TGTGCCACCAGTGACACTACTAGCGGGCCTAACACCGGGGAGCTGTTTTTT.

This clonotype was picked up a small number of times. This chain connects TRBV27 to TRBJ2-7, with TRBD1 matching over 7 bases. The V gene end was trimmed by 8 bases and the J gene end by 4 bases; junction bases not matched to a gene: 11. Germline V gene lookup returns CDR1 MNHEY and CDR2 SMNVEV (reference sequence). The CDR3 length is 14 residues. Written as DNA, the CDR3 is TGTGCCAGCGCCCGGGACAGAGCCATGTACGAGCAGTACTTC. Protein product: CASARDRAMYEQYF.

The sample holds many counts of this clonotype. CDR3 sequence: CASSFSPPLVGQSYTF. The CDR3, as DNA: TGTGCCAGCAGTTTTTCACCCCCCTTAGTCGGTCAGAGCTACACCTTC. This sequence joins TRBV28 and TRBJ1-2; no reliable D call. This CDR3 region has 16 residues. Trimming left V 3 bases short and J 9 bases short, with 23 bases between. CDR1 is MDHEN, CDR2 SYDVKM, per germline.

The rearrangement uses TRBV29-1 and TRBJ1-2; 8 bases line up with TRBD1. V was pared by 6 bases and J by 8 bases, with 8 bases of the junction left unmatched. In germline, CDR1 is SQVTM, CDR2 ANQGSEA. This CDR3 spans 12 amino acids. CDR3 region: CSVDRGAEGYTF. The CDR3 DNA follows: TGCAGCGTCGACAGGGGCGCCGAGGGCTACACCTTC.

This clonotype was seen at least ten times. This sequence joins TRBV27 and TRBJ2-7, with TRBD1 identical over 7 bases. There are 15 residues in the CDR3. V shed 6 bases, J shed 2 bases, and the junction held 10 bases outside the gene matches. Looked up from germline, CDR1 is MNHEY and CDR2 is SMNVEV (reference sequence). Written as DNA, the CDR3 is TGTGCCAGCAGACTCTCCCGGGACAGAGCCTACGAGCAGTACTTC. It encodes CASRLSRDRAYEQYF.

The chain couples TRBV6-6 to TRBJ1-2; no clear D gene. Germline V lookup: CDR1 MNHNY, CDR2 SVGAGI (reference sequence). V was shortened by 0 bases and J by 2 bases, with 4 bases between the two germline ends. This CDR3 has 13 residues. As DNA, the CDR3 is TGTGCCAGCAGTTACTCAGGGAACTATGGCTACACCTTC. It specifies CASSYSGNYGYTF.

This clonotype was seen ten or more times. CDR3 bases: TGTGCCAGCAGCCCTACAGGGTCGAACACTGAAGCTTTCTTT. It is translated as CASSPTGSNTEAFF. The chain combines TRBV11-2 with TRBJ1-1, with TRBD1 as a possible D gene (6 bases). V was clipped by 5 bases and J by 1 base, with 11 bases between them. Germline V lookup: CDR1 SGHAT, CDR2 FQNNGV. The CDR3 spans 14 residues.

As concerns this clonotype: A read error is likely, as this CDR3 ends without the conserved phenylalanine or tryptophan. Because the CDR3's place on the DNA is in doubt, the DNA is left out and the CDR3 is given as listed by TCRdb. The chain combines TRBV7-8 with TRBJ1-2. Termini included, the CDR3 measures 13 amino acids. Germline-derived CDR1 and CDR2 are SGHVS and FQNEAQ. The CDR3 spells CASSPLPGGRAYS.

This clonotype was counted only a few times. The chain recombines TRBV4-1 with TRBJ1-5, with D possibly being TRBD1 (6 bases). This CDR3 contains 16 residues. V lost 6 bases and J 0 bases, leaving 15 bases between the germline ends. Germline V gene sequence: CDR1 MGHRA, CDR2 YSYEKL. CDR3 DNA sequence: TGCGCCAGCAGTTCGGGGGGCCGATATAGCAATCAGCCCCAGCATTTT. Residues: CASSSGGRYSNQPQHF.

About this clonotype itself: A junction end diverges from the germline sequence, so it may reflect a read error. This chain links TRBV2 with TRBJ1-3; a weak D match, TRBD1 (6 bases). CDR1 and CDR2 (germline): SNHLY, FYNNEI. The CDR3 contains 14 residues. CDR3 protein: CASNEGGAGNTIYF. In nucleotides, the CDR3 is TGTGCCAGCAATGAAGGGGGGGCTGGAAACACCATATATTTT.

Only a few counts were recorded for this clonotype. The chain employs TRBV11-2 and TRBJ2-3; TRBD1 agrees at 9 bases. V trimming: 5 bases; J trimming: 7 bases; junction bases outside the gene matches: 7. This CDR3 has 14 residues. Germline lookup yields CDR1 SGHAT and CDR2 FQNNGV. The CDR3 sequence is CASSHPGQGNTQYF. The CDR3, as DNA: TGTGCCAGCAGCCATCCGGGACAGGGAAATACGCAGTATTTT. The whole variable domain, remainder taken from reference TRBV11-2 and TRBJ2-3, is EAGVAQSPRYKIIEKRQSVAFWCNPISGHATLYWYQQILGQGPKLLIQFQNNGVVDDSQLPKDRFSAERLKGVDSTLKIQPAKLEDSAVYLCASSHPGQGNTQYFGPGTRLTVL.